This T cell receptor (beta chain) stems from a study of siplizumab effects on memory and regulatory T cells. Per sample, some 10^5 TCR templates were assayed. Measured with immunoSEQ multiplex PCR; TCRdb has only the in-frame clones, and not every one. This repertoire shows approximately 120,000 clones, just over 90% found once; its top ten account for roughly 0.15%. From germline, CDR1 is SGHTA and CDR2 FQGNSA. V was cut by 3 bases and J by 2 bases, with 14 bases left in between. The length of the CDR3 is 15 residues. Study-wide points: Confirmatory evidence of suppressive function in proliferating siplizumab-culture Tregs was not obtained. Siplizumab produced a significant reduction in alloreactive sequences that were traceable to unstimulated CD4+ memory cells. A minor fraction of alloreactive clones, and no more, mapped to unstimulated subsets.

As concerns this clone: Its antigen is not identified.

V and J are TRBV7-2 and TRBJ2-7, with D perhaps matching TRBD1 or TRBD2 (5 bases each). The sample was non-Treg CD4+ T cells sorted from blood. This sequence originates from a human donor in good health. CDR3 residues: CASSFTGTETYEQYF. The CDR3, as DNA: TGTGCCAGCAGCTTCACCGGGACGGAAACCTACGAGCAGTACTTC. The variable domain in full, completed from reference TRBV7-2 and TRBJ2-7, reads GAGVSQSPSNKVTEKGKDVELRCDPISGHTALYWYRQSLGQGLEFLIYFQGNSAPDKSGLPSDRFSAERTGGSVSTLTIQRTQQEDSAVYLCASSFTGTETYEQYFGPGTRLTVT.